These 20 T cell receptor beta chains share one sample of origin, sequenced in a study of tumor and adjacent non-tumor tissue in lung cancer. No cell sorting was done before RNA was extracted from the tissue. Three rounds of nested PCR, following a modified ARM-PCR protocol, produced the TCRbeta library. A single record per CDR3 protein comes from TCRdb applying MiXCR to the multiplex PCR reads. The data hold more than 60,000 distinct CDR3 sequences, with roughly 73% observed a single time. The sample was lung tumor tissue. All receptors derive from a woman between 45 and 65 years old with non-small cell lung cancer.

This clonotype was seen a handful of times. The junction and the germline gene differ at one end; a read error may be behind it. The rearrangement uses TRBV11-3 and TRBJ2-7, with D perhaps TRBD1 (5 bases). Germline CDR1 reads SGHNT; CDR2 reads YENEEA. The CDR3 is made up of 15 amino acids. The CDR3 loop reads CASSLDHGRAYEQYF. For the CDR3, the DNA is TGTGCCAGTAGCTTAGATCATGGCAGGGCCTACGAGCAGTATTTC.

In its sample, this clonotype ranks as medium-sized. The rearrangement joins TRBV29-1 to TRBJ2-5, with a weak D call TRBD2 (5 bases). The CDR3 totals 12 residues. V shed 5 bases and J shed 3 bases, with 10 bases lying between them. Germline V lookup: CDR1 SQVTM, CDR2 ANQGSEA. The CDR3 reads CSVRGSEETQYF. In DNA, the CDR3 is TGCAGCGTTCGAGGGAGTGAAGAGACCCAGTACTTC.

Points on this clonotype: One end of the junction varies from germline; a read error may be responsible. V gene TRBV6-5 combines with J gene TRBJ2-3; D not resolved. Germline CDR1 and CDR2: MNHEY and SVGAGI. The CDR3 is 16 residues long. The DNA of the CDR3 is TGTGCCTGCAGTTGCTCGAGGTTTAGGTTCACAGATACGCAGTATTTT. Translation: CACSCSRFRFTDTQYF.

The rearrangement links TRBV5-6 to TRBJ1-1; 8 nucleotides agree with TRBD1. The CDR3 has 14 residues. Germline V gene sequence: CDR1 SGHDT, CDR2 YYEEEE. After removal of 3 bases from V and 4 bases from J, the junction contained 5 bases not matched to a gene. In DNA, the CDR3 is TGTGCCAGCAGCTATCCACAGGGGGGCACTGAAGCTTTCTTT. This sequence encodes CASSYPQGGTEAFF.

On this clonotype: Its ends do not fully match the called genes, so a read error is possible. CDR3 region: CASGQDLTSNQSHHF. The DNA of the CDR3 is TGTGCCAGCGGCCAAGACCTCACTAGCAATCAGTCCCACCATTTT. The J gene is TRBJ1-5, the V gene TRBV4-2, with D unclear. The CDR3 loop spans 15 amino acids. Germline values: CDR1 LGHNA, CDR2 YNFKEQ.

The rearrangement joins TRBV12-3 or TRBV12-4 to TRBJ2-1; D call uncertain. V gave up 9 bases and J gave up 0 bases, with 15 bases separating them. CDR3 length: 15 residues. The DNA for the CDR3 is TGTGCCAGTACACACACACTGAGCTCCTACAATGAGCAGTTCTTC. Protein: CASTHTLSSYNEQFF.

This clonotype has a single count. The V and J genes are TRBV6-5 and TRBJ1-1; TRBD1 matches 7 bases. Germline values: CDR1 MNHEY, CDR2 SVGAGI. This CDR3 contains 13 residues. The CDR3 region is CARSHPGGTEAFF. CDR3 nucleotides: TGTGCAAGAAGTCACCCAGGGGGCACTGAAGCTTTCTTT.

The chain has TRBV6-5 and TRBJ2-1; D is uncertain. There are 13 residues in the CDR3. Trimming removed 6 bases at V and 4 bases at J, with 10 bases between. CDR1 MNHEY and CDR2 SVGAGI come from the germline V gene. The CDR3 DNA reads TGTGCCAGCAGAACTGCCTCATACAATGAGCAGTTCTTC. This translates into CASRTASYNEQFF.

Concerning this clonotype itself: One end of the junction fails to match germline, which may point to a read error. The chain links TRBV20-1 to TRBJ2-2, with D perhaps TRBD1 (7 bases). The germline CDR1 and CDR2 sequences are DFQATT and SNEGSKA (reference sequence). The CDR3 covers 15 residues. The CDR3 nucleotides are TGTAGTGCTAGATCCGGGGCAGGGGGGACCAGGGAGCTGTTTTTT. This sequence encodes CSARSGAGGTRELFF.

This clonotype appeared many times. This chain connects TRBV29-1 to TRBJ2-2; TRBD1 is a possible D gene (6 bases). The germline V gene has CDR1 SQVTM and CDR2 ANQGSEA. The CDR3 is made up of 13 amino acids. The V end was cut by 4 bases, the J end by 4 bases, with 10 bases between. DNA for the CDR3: TGCAGCGTTGTCAACAGGGTCACCGGGGAGCTGTTTTTT. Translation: CSVVNRVTGELFF.

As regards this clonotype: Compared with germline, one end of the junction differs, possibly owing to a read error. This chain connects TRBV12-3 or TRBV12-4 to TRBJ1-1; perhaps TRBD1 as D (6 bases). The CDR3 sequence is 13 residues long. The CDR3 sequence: CASSIHRETEVFF. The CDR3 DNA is TGTGCCAGCAGCATTCACAGGGAGACTGAAGTTTTCTTC.

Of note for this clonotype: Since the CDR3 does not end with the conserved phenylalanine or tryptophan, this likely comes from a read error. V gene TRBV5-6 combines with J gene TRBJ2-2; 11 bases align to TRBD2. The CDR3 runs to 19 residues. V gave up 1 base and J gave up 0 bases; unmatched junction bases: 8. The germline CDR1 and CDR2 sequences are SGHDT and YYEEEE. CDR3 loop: CASSLLLAGGSTNTGELFY. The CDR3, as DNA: TGTGCCAGCAGCTTGTTGCTAGCGGGAGGATCAACGAACACCGGGGAGCTGTTTTAT.

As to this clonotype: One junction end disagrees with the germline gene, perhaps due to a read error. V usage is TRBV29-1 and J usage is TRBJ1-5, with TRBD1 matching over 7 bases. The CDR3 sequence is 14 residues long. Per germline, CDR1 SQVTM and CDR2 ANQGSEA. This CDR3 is CSVVAGNAGQPQHF. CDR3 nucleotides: TGCAGCGTTGTTGCAGGGAACGCGGGACAGCCCCAGCATTTC.

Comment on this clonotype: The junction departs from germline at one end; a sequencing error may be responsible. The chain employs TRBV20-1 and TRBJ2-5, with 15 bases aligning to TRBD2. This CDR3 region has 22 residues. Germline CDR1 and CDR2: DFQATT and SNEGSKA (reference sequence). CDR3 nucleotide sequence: TGTAGTGCTAAAGTCCCTTCCCGGATCCCAGGACTAGCGGGAGGGCCCGTTGAGACCCAGTACTTC. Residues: CSAKVPSRIPGLAGGPVETQYF.

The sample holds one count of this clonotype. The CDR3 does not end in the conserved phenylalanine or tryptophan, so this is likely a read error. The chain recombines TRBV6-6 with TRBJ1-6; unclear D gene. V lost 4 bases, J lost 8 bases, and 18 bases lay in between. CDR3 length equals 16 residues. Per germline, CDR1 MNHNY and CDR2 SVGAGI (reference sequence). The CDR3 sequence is CASSSPGVPADSPLHI. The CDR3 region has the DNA TGTGCCAGCAGTTCACCCGGGGTGCCGGCCGATTCACCCCTCCACATT.

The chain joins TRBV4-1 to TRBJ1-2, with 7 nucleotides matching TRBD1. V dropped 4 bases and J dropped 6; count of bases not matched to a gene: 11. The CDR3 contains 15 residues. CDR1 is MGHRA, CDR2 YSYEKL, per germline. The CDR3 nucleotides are TGCGCCAGCAGCCCGAGACCAGGACAGGAACATGGCTACACCTTC. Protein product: CASSPRPGQEHGYTF.

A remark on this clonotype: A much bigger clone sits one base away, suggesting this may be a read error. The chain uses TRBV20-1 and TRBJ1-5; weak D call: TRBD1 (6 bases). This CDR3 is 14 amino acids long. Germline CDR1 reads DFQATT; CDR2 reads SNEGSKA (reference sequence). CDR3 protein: CSAPMGGGNQPLHF. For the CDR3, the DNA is TGCAGTGCCCCCATGGGGGGGGGCAATCAGCCCCTGCATTTT.

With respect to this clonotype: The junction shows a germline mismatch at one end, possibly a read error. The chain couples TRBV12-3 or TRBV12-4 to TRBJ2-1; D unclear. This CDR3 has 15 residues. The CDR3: CAISPPAYEYNEQFF. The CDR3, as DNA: TGTGCCATCAGTCCTCCGGCCTACGAGTACAATGAGCAGTTCTTC.

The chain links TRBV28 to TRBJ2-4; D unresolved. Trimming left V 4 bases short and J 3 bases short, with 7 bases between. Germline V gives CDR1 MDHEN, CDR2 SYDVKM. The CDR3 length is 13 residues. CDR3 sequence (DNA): TGTGCCAGCAGTTCATGCGGCAAAAACATTCAGTACTTC. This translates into CASSSCGKNIQYF.

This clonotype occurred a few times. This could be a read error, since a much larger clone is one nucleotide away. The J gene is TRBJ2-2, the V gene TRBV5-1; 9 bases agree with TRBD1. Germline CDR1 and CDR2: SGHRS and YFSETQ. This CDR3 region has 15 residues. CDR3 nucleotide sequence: TGCGCCAGCAGCATGGGACAGGGAGACACCGAGGAGCTGTTTTTT. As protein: CASSMGQGDTEELFF.